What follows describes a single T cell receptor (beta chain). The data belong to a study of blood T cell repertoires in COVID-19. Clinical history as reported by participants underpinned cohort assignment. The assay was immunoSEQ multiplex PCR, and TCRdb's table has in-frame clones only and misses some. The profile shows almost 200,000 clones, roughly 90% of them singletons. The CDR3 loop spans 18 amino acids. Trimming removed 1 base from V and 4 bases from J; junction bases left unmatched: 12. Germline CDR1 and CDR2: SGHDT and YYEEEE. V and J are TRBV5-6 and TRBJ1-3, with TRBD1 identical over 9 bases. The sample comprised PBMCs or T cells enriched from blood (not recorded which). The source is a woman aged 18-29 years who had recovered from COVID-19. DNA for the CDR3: TGTGCCAGCAGCTTGAGTCTCACAGGGGGCTTTTCCGGAAACACCATATATTTT. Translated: CASSLSLTGGFSGNTIYF.